This paragraph covers one TCR beta chain sequence. This specimen comes from a study of T cell changes during pregnancy in multiple sclerosis. The V and J ends lost 5 bases and 0 bases respectively, with 8 bases between them. The CDR3 is made up of 14 amino acids. Germline V gives CDR1 MNHEY, CDR2 SMNVEV (reference sequence). The data were produced by immunoSEQ multiplex PCR, yet TCRdb's version contains in-frame clones alone and is incomplete. The sample carries 40,000 to 55,000 clones, 90% to 95% recorded once. The receptor comes from a female donor with multiple sclerosis, enrolled in a pregnancy study. The chain employs TRBV27 and TRBJ2-1; D is perhaps TRBD1 (6 bases). The source was CD8+ T cells from peripheral blood mononuclear cells, collected in the first trimester of pregnancy. CDR3 bases: TGTGCCAGCAGTAGGGGGAGCTCCTACAATGAGCAGTTCTTC. This codes for CASSRGSSYNEQFF.